The 13 T cell receptor beta chains presented below share a single source sample, sequenced in a study of ipilimumab plus nivolumab after autologous stem cell transplantation (dated by TCRdb to the early 2020s). The library was obtained by the immunoSEQ multiplex PCR assay. The source is immuneACCESS, and TCRdb retained only in-frame sequences with V and J called. Part of the clones is not carried over; for the studies checked, unresolved V genes explain less than half of this, and the remainder is unexplained. This sample comprises about 43,000 clones, about 88% of them detected only once. Of the sample, 0.7% to 1% is held by the ten largest clones. Sequencing used PBMCs, obtained in a trial of ipilimumab plus nivolumab as post-transplant consolidation. These receptors were taken from a male donor with multiple myeloma.

The CDR3 sequence: CASSLPDRGYSNQPQHF. CDR3 coding DNA: TGTGCCAGCAGTTTACCGGACAGGGGTTATAGCAATCAGCCCCAGCATTTT. This chain connects TRBV28 to TRBJ1-5, with 9 bases aligning to TRBD1. The V gene's germline CDR1 is MDHEN and CDR2 SYDVKM. The CDR3 totals 17 residues. Trimming removed 2 bases from V and 0 bases from J; junction bases left unmatched: 5.

The rearrangement links TRBV5-1 to TRBJ2-7; no reliable D call. The CDR3 extends over 14 amino acids. Germline values: CDR1 SGHRS, CDR2 YFSETQ. V lost 5 bases and J lost 3, with 15 bases in between. Written as DNA, the CDR3 is TGCGCCAGCAGTCCGAACCCCCCTGACTACGAGCAGTACTTC. It yields the protein CASSPNPPDYEQYF.

The rearrangement uses TRBV27 and TRBJ2-5; D is possibly TRBD1 (5 bases). The CDR3 contains 14 residues. The germline CDR1 and CDR2 sequences are MNHEY and SMNVEV (reference sequence). Trimming took 0 bases from V and 3 from J, leaving 8 bases between them. The CDR3 sequence is CASSLSGREETQYF. In nucleotides, the CDR3 is TGTGCCAGCAGTTTATCAGGCAGGGAAGAGACCCAGTACTTC.

This clone was recorded only once. This rearrangement joins TRBV28 to TRBJ2-1; D is unresolved. Trimming removed 6 bases at V and 0 bases at J, with 0 bases between. CDR3 length: 11 residues. CDR1 and CDR2 (germline): MDHEN, SYDVKM. The CDR3 loop is CASSSYNEQFF. DNA of the CDR3: TGTGCCAGCAGCTCCTACAATGAGCAGTTCTTC.

The rearrangement uses TRBV6-6 and TRBJ1-2; 7 bases map to TRBD1. The CDR3 spans 16 residues. The V segment lost 0 bases and the J segment 6 bases; nucleotides outside the gene matches: 10. CDR1 and CDR2 (germline): MNHNY, SVGAGI (reference sequence). The CDR3: CASSYSRDRQLDGYTF. In DNA form, the CDR3 reads TGTGCCAGCAGTTACTCGCGGGACAGACAACTCGATGGCTACACCTTC.

V is TRBV9 and J is TRBJ1-2; no reliable D call. V lost 4 bases to trimming and J lost 8 bases, with 9 bases between them. This CDR3 comprises 11 residues. Germline assignment: CDR1 SGDLS and CDR2 YYNGEE. The CDR3 here is CASSLDAGYTF. CDR3 nucleotide sequence: TGTGCCAGCAGCTTGGACGCGGGCTACACCTTC.

This clone was recorded once. The chain has TRBV6-5 and TRBJ2-5; tentative D call: TRBD1 (5 bases). The V gene lost 2 bases and the J gene lost 4 bases, with 11 bases spanning the gap. CDR1 and CDR2 (germline): MNHEY, SVGAGI. The CDR3 is 14 residues long. The CDR3 DNA reads TGTGCCAGCAGTTACGCCCAGGGTGGAGAGACCCAGTACTTC. As protein: CASSYAQGGETQYF.

This chain uses TRBV25-1 with TRBJ1-1; TRBD1 matches 7 bases. J lost 7 bases, V lost 4 bases, and 12 bases had no gene match. The CDR3 covers 15 residues. Germline CDR1 is MGHDK and CDR2 is SYGVNS. CDR3: CASSVHEGARDEAFF. CDR3 nucleotides: TGTGCCAGCAGTGTCCACGAGGGGGCGCGTGATGAAGCTTTCTTT.

This clone was seen a single time. This rearrangement joins TRBV10-1 to TRBJ2-2, with TRBD1 matching 8 bases. Germline-derived CDR1 and CDR2 are WNHNN and SYGVQD (reference sequence). This CDR3 is 16 amino acids long. Unmatched junction bases numbered 7, after V lost 5 bases and J lost 2 bases. DNA for the CDR3: TGCGCCAGCAGTCATTACAGGGGGAACAACACCGGGGAGCTGTTTTTT. Its protein is CASSHYRGNNTGELFF.

This clone was counted between two and nine times. CDR3 bases: TGTGCCAGCAGAAAACAGGGTCCCAATCAGCCCCAGCATTTT. This encodes CASRKQGPNQPQHF. The genes are TRBV7-9 and TRBJ1-5; D possibly corresponds to TRBD1 (6 bases). There are 14 residues in the CDR3. CDR1 is SEHNR and CDR2 is FQNEAQ in the germline V gene (reference sequence). V was clipped by 6 bases and J by 3 bases, with 12 bases between them.

The CDR3 reads CASSETSGQETQYF. The DNA for the CDR3 is TGTGCCAGCAGCGAGACTAGCGGGCAAGAGACCCAGTACTTC. This chain links TRBV9 with TRBJ2-5; TRBD2 matches at 10 bases. V was clipped by 3 bases and J by 2 bases; unmatched bases: 1. Per the germline V gene, CDR1 is SGDLS and CDR2 is YYNGEE. The CDR3 has 14 residues. The whole variable domain, filled in from reference TRBV9 and TRBJ2-5, reads DSGVTQTPKHLITATGQRVTLRCSPRSGDLSVYWYQQSLDQGLQFLIQYYNGEERAKGNILERFSAQQFPDLHSELNLSSLELGDSALYFCASSETSGQETQYFGPGTRLLVL.

The sample holds one count of this clone. V is TRBV6-5 and J is TRBJ1-1; unclear D gene. The CDR3 is 14 amino acids. Trimming removed 4 bases at V and 3 bases at J, with 12 bases between. CDR1 is MNHEY, CDR2 SVGAGI, per germline. The CDR3 nucleotides read TGTGCCAGCAGTTTTCTTGCCCGCCACACTGAAGCTTTCTTT. Its translation: CASSFLARHTEAFF.

V usage is TRBV7-2 and J usage is TRBJ2-1; TRBD2 matches at 11 bases. Unmatched junction bases numbered 6, after V lost 2 bases and J lost 0 bases. Germline CDR1 is SGHTA and CDR2 is FQGNSA. The CDR3 consists of 18 residues. The CDR3 nucleotides read TGTGCCAGCAGCTTAATGGCTAGCGGGGGGTACTCCTACAATGAGCAGTTCTTC. Residues: CASSLMASGGYSYNEQFF. Full variable domain (remainder filled in from reference TRBV7-2 and TRBJ2-1): GAGVSQSPSNKVTEKGKDVELRCDPISGHTALYWYRQSLGQGLEFLIYFQGNSAPDKSGLPSDRFSAERTGGSVSTLTIQRTQQEDSAVYLCASSLMASGGYSYNEQFFGPGTRLTVL.